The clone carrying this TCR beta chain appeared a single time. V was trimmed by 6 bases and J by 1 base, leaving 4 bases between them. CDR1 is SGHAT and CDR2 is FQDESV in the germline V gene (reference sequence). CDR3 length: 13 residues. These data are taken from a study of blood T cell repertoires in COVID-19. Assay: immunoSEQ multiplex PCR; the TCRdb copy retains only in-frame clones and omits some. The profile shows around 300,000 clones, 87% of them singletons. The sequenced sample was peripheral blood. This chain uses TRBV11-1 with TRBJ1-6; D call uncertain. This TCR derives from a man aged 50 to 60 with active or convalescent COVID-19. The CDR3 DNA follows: TGTGCCAGCAGGGCATCCTATAATTCACCCCTCCACTTT. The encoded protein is CASRASYNSPLHF.